Shown below are 17 T cell receptor beta chains from a single sample sequenced in a study of a mutant IDH1 vaccine in newly diagnosed glioma. Sequencing was performed with immunoSEQ multiplex PCR; in TCRdb, only in-frame clones are kept and a portion is missing. There are 27,000 or so clones in the sample; around 85% occur only once, and roughly 6.6% lies in the top ten. Their recognized antigens are unknown. The time point here: week 5, during vaccination. Every single dose of the vaccine, 300 ug of mutant IDH1 20-mer peptide, came with topical imiquimod. Source: PBMCs, taken from a glioma patient whose treatment included an IDH1 peptide vaccine. Every receptor here comes from a man aged 35-49 years with glioma. Some clones in this sample may be carry-over from other donors' samples.

V is TRBV7-2 and J is TRBJ2-1, with 13 positions matching TRBD2. In germline, CDR1 is SGHTA, CDR2 FQGNSA. V shed 6 bases and J 7 bases; nucleotides not matched to a gene: 0. The CDR3 runs to 13 residues. The CDR3 loop is CASRLAGGNEQFF. The CDR3, as DNA: TGTGCCAGCAGACTAGCGGGGGGGAATGAGCAGTTCTTC. The full variable domain, completed using reference TRBV7-2 and TRBJ2-1, is GAGVSQSPSNKVTEKGKDVELRCDPISGHTALYWYRQSLGQGLEFLIYFQGNSAPDKSGLPSDRFSAERTGGSVSTLTIQRTQQEDSAVYLCASRLAGGNEQFFGPGTRLTVL.

The chain employs TRBV9 and TRBJ2-1, with 10 bases identical to TRBD2. The CDR3 is 16 residues long. Germline CDR1 SGDLS, CDR2 YYNGEE. V shed 0 bases and J 6 bases; nucleotides not matched to a gene: 6. CDR3 DNA sequence: TGTGCCAGCAGCGTAGTGAGTAGCGGGGGGCCCAATGAGCAGTTCTTC. It specifies CASSVVSSGGPNEQFF.

CDR3 region: CASSERSSYNSPLHF. The CDR3 DNA sequence: TGTGCCAGCAGTGAGAGGAGCTCCTATAATTCACCCCTCCACTTT. V is TRBV6-1 and J is TRBJ1-6, with D uncertain. The CDR3 extends over 15 amino acids. Trimming cost V 3 bases and J 0 bases, with 6 bases left between them. Germline values: CDR1 MNHNS, CDR2 SASEGT.

V gene TRBV4-1 combines with J gene TRBJ1-2; 7 nucleotides line up with TRBD1. Germline V gene sequence: CDR1 MGHRA, CDR2 YSYEKL. The CDR3 contains 15 residues. Unmatched junction bases numbered 4, after V lost 1 base and J lost 2 bases. The CDR3 protein is CASSQGGQTNYGYTF. The CDR3 bases are TGCGCCAGCAGCCAAGGGGGACAGACAAACTATGGCTACACCTTC.

This clone occurred a few times. V gene TRBV30 combines with J gene TRBJ2-1; a weak D match, TRBD2 (5 bases). Looked up from germline, CDR1 is GTSNPN and CDR2 is SVGIG (reference sequence). The CDR3 runs to 14 residues. V was clipped by 6 bases and J by 4 bases, with 16 bases between them. CDR3 sequence: CACVRDLGYNEQFF. DNA for the CDR3: TGTGCCTGCGTGAGGGATTTGGGTTACAATGAGCAGTTCTTC.

The rearrangement uses TRBV2 and TRBJ1-3; D is perhaps TRBD1 (5 bases). Germline lookup yields CDR1 SNHLY and CDR2 FYNNEI. Trimming left V 3 bases short and J 4 bases short, with 7 bases between. The CDR3 has 13 amino acids. The CDR3 sequence: CASSDRVGNTIYF. For the CDR3, the DNA is TGTGCCAGCAGTGACAGGGTCGGAAACACCATATATTTT.

J is TRBJ2-7 and V is TRBV11-2; D may be TRBD1 (5 bases). Trimming cost V 3 bases and J 2 bases, with 14 bases left between them. The CDR3 is made up of 15 amino acids. The germline gives CDR1 SGHAT, CDR2 FQNNGV. CDR3 DNA: TGTGCCAGCAGCTTCACAACAGGTGCGACCTACGAGCAGTACTTC. Translation: CASSFTTGATYEQYF.

The chain couples TRBV5-1 to TRBJ2-1, with 10 positions matching TRBD1. The CDR3 covers 15 residues. From germline, CDR1 is SGHRS and CDR2 YFSETQ. Trimming removed 2 bases from V and 5 bases from J; junction bases left unmatched: 4. In DNA, the CDR3 is TGCGCCAGCAGCTTAGACAGGGGGCCCCACAATGAGCAGTTCTTC. Protein product: CASSLDRGPHNEQFF.

The chain joins TRBV4-2 to TRBJ1-3; 9 nucleotides align to TRBD1. CDR3 length: 19 amino acids. J gave up 1 base and V 1 base, and 11 bases lay outside the gene matches. The germline CDR1 and CDR2 sequences are LGHNA and YNFKEQ. CDR3 coding DNA: TGTGCCAGCAGCCAAGGACCTTCTACAGGGGGCTTATCTGGAAACACCATATATTTT. Protein product: CASSQGPSTGGLSGNTIYF.

The genes are TRBV6-5 and TRBJ2-7; D might be TRBD1 (6 bases). The germline CDR1 and CDR2 sequences are MNHEY and SVGAGI. The CDR3 contains 15 residues. Trimming cost V 6 bases and J 5 bases, with 20 bases left between them. This CDR3 is CASRPGAGWSDEQYF. CDR3 bases: TGTGCCAGCAGACCAGGGGCCGGATGGAGTGACGAGCAGTACTTC.

The chain's CDR3 is CASSTGQGPGTEAFF. In DNA form, the CDR3 reads TGTGCCAGTAGTACGGGACAGGGGCCTGGCACTGAAGCTTTCTTT. The chain couples TRBV19 to TRBJ1-1; 10 bases fit TRBD1. Trimming removed 4 bases from V and 4 bases from J; junction bases left unmatched: 6. The CDR3 is 15 amino acids. CDR1 and CDR2 from the germline V gene are LNHDA and SQIVND (reference sequence).

V is TRBV6-5 and J is TRBJ2-7, with a tentative D call TRBD1 (5 bases). Germline values: CDR1 MNHEY, CDR2 SVGAGI. CDR3 length: 13 amino acids. V dropped 0 bases and J dropped 9 bases, with 12 bases sitting between them. CDR3: CASSYSQGYAQYF. Written as DNA, the CDR3 is TGTGCCAGCAGTTACTCGCAGGGATATGCGCAGTACTTC.

V is TRBV7-2 and J is TRBJ1-2; the D is unclear. V was pared by 5 bases and J by 2 bases, with 18 bases between. CDR1 and CDR2 from the germline V gene are SGHTA and FQGNSA. This CDR3 is built from 16 residues. CDR3 amino acids: CASSNAPGLFNYGYTF. CDR3 sequence (DNA): TGTGCCAGCAGCAACGCCCCCGGGCTGTTCAACTATGGCTACACCTTC.

The V call is TRBV18, the J call TRBJ2-7; no definite D call. CDR3 length: 11 residues. Germline V CDR1 and CDR2: KGHSH, LQKENI. The V gene lost 5 bases and the J gene lost 7 bases, with 9 bases spanning the gap. In DNA, the CDR3 is TGTGCCAGCTCAATCGATGGGGAGCAGTACTTC. Protein product: CASSIDGEQYF.

The chain is built from TRBV7-8 and TRBJ2-7; 8 bases map to TRBD1. V shed 5 bases, J shed 5 bases, and the junction held 8 bases outside the gene matches. CDR1 and CDR2 (germline): SGHVS, FQNEAQ. The CDR3 runs 14 residues. CDR3 bases: TGTGCCAGCAGCCCGGACAGGGTCAATGACGAGCAGTACTTC. The encoded protein is CASSPDRVNDEQYF.

This clone showed up just once. This rearrangement joins TRBV4-1 to TRBJ1-2; 7 positions agree with TRBD1. This CDR3 is 15 amino acids long. CDR1 and CDR2 from the germline V gene are MGHRA and YSYEKL. V shed 3 bases, J shed 2 bases, and the junction held 6 bases outside the gene matches. The CDR3 coding sequence is TGCGCCAGCAGCCATGCCGGGACAGCGAACTATGGCTACACCTTC. It codes for CASSHAGTANYGYTF.

CDR3 in amino acids: CASSCYEQYF. DNA of the CDR3: TGTGCCAGCAGCTGTTACGAGCAGTACTTC. This chain links TRBV5-4 with TRBJ2-7; D uncertain. Trimming pared 3 bases from V and 4 bases from J, leaving 2 bases between. Germline CDR1 is SGHNT and CDR2 is YYREEE (reference sequence). The CDR3 is made up of 10 amino acids. Filled out from reference TRBV5-4 and TRBJ2-7, the complete variable domain reads ETGVTQSPTHLIKTRGQQVTLRCSSQSGHNTVSWYQQALGQGPQFIFQYYREEENGRGNFPPRFSGLQFPNYSSELNVNALELDDSALYLCASSCYEQYFGPGTRLTVT.